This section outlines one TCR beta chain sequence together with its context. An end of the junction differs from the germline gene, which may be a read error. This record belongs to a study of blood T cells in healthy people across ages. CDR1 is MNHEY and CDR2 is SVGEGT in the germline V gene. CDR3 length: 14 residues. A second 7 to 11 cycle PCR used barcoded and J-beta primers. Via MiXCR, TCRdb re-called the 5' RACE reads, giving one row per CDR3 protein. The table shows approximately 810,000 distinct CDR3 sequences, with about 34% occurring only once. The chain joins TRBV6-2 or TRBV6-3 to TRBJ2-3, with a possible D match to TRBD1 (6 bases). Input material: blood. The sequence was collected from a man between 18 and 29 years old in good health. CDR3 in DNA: TGTGCCAGCGCCAGGACAGACCTCACAGAGACGCAGTATTTT. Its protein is CASARTDLTETQYF.